These 21 T cell receptor beta chains came from one sample sequenced in a study of shared clonotypes between healthy human individuals. Assay used: immunoSEQ multiplex PCR; TCRdb lists only in-frame clones, some missing. The table has approximately 2,000,000 clones, 85% to 95% seen once. The material sequenced was naive CD4+ T cells from PBMCs. Subset reported: CD45RA+ positively selected. The origin of the receptors is a man younger than 35 in good health. Some clones in this sample may be carry-over from other donors' samples.

This clone was detected only once. The gene calls are TRBV21-1 and TRBJ2-7; TRBD1, as called in the table, went unchecked against the DNA. TRBV21-1 corresponds to a pseudogene. The CDR3 is 16 amino acids. CDR3 nucleotide sequence: TGTGCCAGCAGCAAAGCGATACAGGGGAAGACCTACGAGCAGTACTTC. Translating it yields CASSKAIQGKTYEQYF.

The chain has TRBV7-2 and TRBJ2-1; no clear D gene. CDR1 and CDR2 (germline): SGHTA, FQGNSA. The CDR3 is 13 residues long. The V end lost 5 bases, the J end lost 4 bases, and 9 bases lay between the germline ends. In DNA form, the CDR3 reads TGTGCCAGCAGCGGTAGCAGGTACAATGAGCAGTTCTTC. It translates to CASSGSRYNEQFF. Variable domain in full (rest from reference TRBV7-2 and TRBJ2-1): GAGVSQSPSNKVTEKGKDVELRCDPISGHTALYWYRQSLGQGLEFLIYFQGNSAPDKSGLPSDRFSAERTGGSVSTLTIQRTQQEDSAVYLCASSGSRYNEQFFGPGTRLTVL.

V and J are TRBV13 and TRBJ1-4, with 8 positions matching TRBD1. Trimming took 4 bases from V and 7 from J; bases not matched to a gene: 8. The CDR3 is 15 residues long. Germline loops: CDR1 PRHDT, CDR2 FYEKMQ (reference sequence). DNA for the CDR3: TGTGCCAGCAGCTCCCGACAGGGGCGGGGTGAAAAACTGTTTTTT. This codes for CASSSRQGRGEKLFF.

The chain uses TRBV25-1 and TRBJ2-5, with 8 bases that match TRBD2. The CDR3 length is 15 residues. The germline gives CDR1 MGHDK, CDR2 SYGVNS. With V trimmed by 0 bases and J by 4 bases, 4 bases remained unmatched. CDR3 coding DNA: TGTGCCAGCAGTGAATATCAGCGGGAGCCAGAGACCCAGTACTTC. Its protein is CASSEYQREPETQYF.

The chain links TRBV4-2 to TRBJ1-5; 7 bases map to TRBD1. Germline V gene data show CDR1 as LGHNA and CDR2 as YNFKEQ. This CDR3 is 18 amino acids long. Trimming removed 1 base from V and 1 base from J; junction bases left unmatched: 10. The chain's CDR3 is CASSQALVKQGSNQPQHF. The DNA for the CDR3 is TGTGCCAGCAGCCAAGCGCTAGTTAAACAGGGGAGCAATCAGCCCCAGCATTTT.

The J gene is TRBJ1-3, the V gene TRBV5-1; D not resolved. CDR1 SGHRS and CDR2 YFSETQ come from the germline V gene. The CDR3 totals 15 residues. The V and J ends lost 1 base and 0 bases respectively, with 8 bases between them. The CDR3 DNA sequence: TGCGCCAGCAGCTTGCAGCTAAACTCTGGAAACACCATATATTTT. Its translation is CASSLQLNSGNTIYF.

This clone was seen once. The same CDR3 also results from other DNA sequences found in this sample. This CDR3 reads CASSLVISGANVLTF. In nucleotides, the CDR3 is TGCGCCAGCAGCTTGGTTATCTCTGGGGCCAACGTCCTGACTTTC. V and J are TRBV5-1 and TRBJ2-6, with D hard to call. The CDR3 is 15 residues long. Germline CDR1 is SGHRS and CDR2 is YFSETQ. V was pared by 0 bases and J by 0 bases, with 4 bases between.

This chain uses TRBV27 with TRBJ2-7; D remains ambiguous. From germline, CDR1 is MNHEY and CDR2 SMNVEV (reference sequence). The V gene lost 1 base and the J gene lost 0 bases, with 7 bases spanning the gap. CDR3 size: 14 residues. CDR3 region: CASSLWVNSYEQYF. Written as DNA, the CDR3 is TGTGCCAGCAGTTTATGGGTCAACTCCTACGAGCAGTACTTC.

The chain couples TRBV28 to TRBJ2-7; 10 bases line up with TRBD1. There are 14 residues in the CDR3. V shed 4 bases and J 7 bases; nucleotides not matched to a gene: 7. CDR1 is MDHEN, CDR2 SYDVKM, per germline. The CDR3 reads CASSSPGQGWEQYF. CDR3 in DNA: TGTGCCAGCAGTTCCCCGGGACAGGGGTGGGAGCAGTACTTC.

This clone was picked up a small number of times. This chain links TRBV7-9 with TRBJ1-1; D call uncertain. This CDR3 is built from 14 residues. The V gene's germline CDR1 is SEHNR and CDR2 FQNEAQ (reference sequence). V was clipped by 5 bases and J by 4 bases, with 14 bases between them. Written as DNA, the CDR3 is TGTGCCAGCAGCCCCCCAGGAGGGAGCACTGAAGCTTTCTTT. Translation gives CASSPPGGSTEAFF. The variable domain in full, with the rest retrieved from reference TRBV7-9 and TRBJ1-1, is DTGVSQNPRHKITKRGQNVTFRCDPISEHNRLYWYRQTLGQGPEFLTYFQNEAQLEKSRLLSDRFSAERPKGSFSTLEIQRTEQGDSAMYLCASSPPGGSTEAFFGQGTRLTVV.

This clone was observed a few times. The chain links TRBV28 to TRBJ1-5; no clear D gene. Germline V gives CDR1 MDHEN, CDR2 SYDVKM. This CDR3 has 13 amino acids. V was cut by 8 bases and J by 5 bases, with 13 bases left in between. The chain's CDR3 is CASGLRIYQPQHF. Written as DNA, the CDR3 is TGTGCCAGCGGGCTAAGGATATATCAGCCCCAGCATTTT.

This clone has a single count. This specimen includes other DNA sequences encoding the same CDR3. The chain couples TRBV18 to TRBJ1-1, with 10 bases matching TRBD1. Germline V CDR1 and CDR2: KGHSH, LQKENI. The length of the CDR3 is 15 residues. V was pared by 2 bases and J by 1 base, with 1 base of the junction left unmatched. CDR3 nucleotide sequence: TGTGCCAGCTCACCATGGGACAGGGGGAACACTGAAGCTTTCTTT. Translation: CASSPWDRGNTEAFF.

This clone was seen a handful of times. In DNA, the CDR3 is TGTGCCAGCAGACCAGGGTTGGGTGGCTACACCTTC. This gives the protein CASRPGLGGYTF. The chain links TRBV28 to TRBJ1-2; maybe TRBD1 (5 bases). V lost 6 bases and J lost 7, with 12 bases in between. The CDR3 is 12 residues long. In germline, CDR1 is MDHEN, CDR2 SYDVKM.

The chain employs TRBV6-5 and TRBJ2-1; D is undetermined. Germline V lookup: CDR1 MNHEY, CDR2 SVGAGI. The CDR3 totals 12 residues. Trimming removed 4 bases from V and 6 bases from J, with 7 bases in between. The CDR3 DNA follows: TGTGCCAGCAGTTTTTCCCGCAATGAGCAGTTCTTC. Its protein product is CASSFSRNEQFF.

V usage is TRBV27 and J usage is TRBJ2-1, with D tentatively TRBD2 (6 bases). Trimming removed 6 bases from V and 0 bases from J, with 9 bases in between. The germline V gene encodes CDR1 MNHEY and CDR2 SMNVEV (reference sequence). The CDR3 length is 14 residues. CDR3 in amino acids: CASSGSASYNEQFF. CDR3 in DNA: TGTGCCAGCAGCGGGAGCGCCTCCTACAATGAGCAGTTCTTC.

The rearrangement joins TRBV28 to TRBJ2-7; D is uncertain. The CDR3 totals 12 residues. In germline, CDR1 is MDHEN, CDR2 SYDVKM. Between the trimmed V and J ends, which lost 5 bases and 3 bases, there was a span of 8 bases. CDR3 sequence (DNA): TGTGCCAGCAGTCACGCCTTCTACGAGCAGTACTTC. This encodes CASSHAFYEQYF. The full variable domain, with the rest looked up from reference TRBV28 and TRBJ2-7, is DVKVTQSSRYLVKRTGEKVFLECVQDMDHENMFWYRQDPGLGLRLIYFSYDVKMKEKGDIPEGYSVSREKKERFSLILESASTNQTSMYLCASSHAFYEQYFGPGTRLTVT.

The chain is built from TRBV6-5 and TRBJ2-3, with D possibly being TRBD2 (5 bases). Trimming removed 0 bases at V and 0 bases at J, with 10 bases between. The length of the CDR3 is 16 residues. The germline gives CDR1 MNHEY, CDR2 SVGAGI. CDR3 coding DNA: TGTGCCAGCAGTTACTCTATCTGGACTAGCACAGATACGCAGTATTTT. Translating it yields CASSYSIWTSTDTQYF.

The gene calls are TRBV28 and TRBJ2-7, with 7 bases matching TRBD1. The CDR3 contains 14 residues. Per germline, CDR1 MDHEN and CDR2 SYDVKM. After removal of 7 bases from V and 0 bases from J, the junction contained 6 bases not matched to a gene. The CDR3 region is CASTLGQHSYEQYF. For the CDR3, the DNA is TGTGCCAGCACCCTGGGACAGCACTCCTACGAGCAGTACTTC.

The chain combines TRBV10-3 with TRBJ2-3; the D call may be TRBD1 or TRBD2 (7 bases each). V lost 3 bases, J lost 6 bases, and 16 bases lay in between. Germline assignment: CDR1 ENHRY and CDR2 SYGVKD. The CDR3 has 15 amino acids. CDR3 sequence: CAISELTGRGDTQYF. In DNA form, the CDR3 reads TGTGCCATCAGTGAATTGACAGGGAGGGGGGATACGCAGTATTTT.

The chain recombines TRBV23-1 with TRBJ2-5; D is unresolved. TRBV23-1 is an ORF; its function is uncertain. V was cut by 2 bases and J by 4 bases, with 11 bases left in between. The CDR3 spans 14 residues. In nucleotides, the CDR3 is TGCGCCAGCAGTCAAGCGTGGTACGGAGAGACCCAGTACTTC. Translation gives CASSQAWYGETQYF.

V and J are TRBV12-5 and TRBJ1-4; D uncertain. The CDR3 runs 14 residues. The V gene's germline CDR1 is LGHNT and CDR2 FRNRAP. Trimming left V 2 bases short and J 0 bases short, with 4 bases between. CDR3 loop: CASGLSATNEKLFF. CDR3 in DNA: TGTGCTAGTGGTTTGAGTGCAACTAATGAAAAACTGTTTTTT.